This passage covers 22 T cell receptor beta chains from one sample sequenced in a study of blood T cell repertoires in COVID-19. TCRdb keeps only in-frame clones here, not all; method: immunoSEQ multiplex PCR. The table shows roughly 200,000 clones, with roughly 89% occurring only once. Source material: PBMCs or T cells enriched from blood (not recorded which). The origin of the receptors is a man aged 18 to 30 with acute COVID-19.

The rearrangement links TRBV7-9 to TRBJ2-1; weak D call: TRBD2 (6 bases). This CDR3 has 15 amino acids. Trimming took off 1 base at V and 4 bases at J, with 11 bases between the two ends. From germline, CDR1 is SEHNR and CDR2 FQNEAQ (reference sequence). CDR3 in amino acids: CASSLGAGIYNEQFF. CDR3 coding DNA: TGTGCCAGCAGCTTAGGAGCGGGCATATACAATGAGCAGTTCTTC.

CDR3 coding DNA: TGCAGCGTATCAAAACAGGGTAAGATTGAGCAGTTCTTC. Residues: CSVSKQGKIEQFF. The chain has TRBV29-1 and TRBJ2-1; TRBD1 is a possible D gene (6 bases). The germline gives CDR1 SQVTM, CDR2 ANQGSEA. V was cut by 6 bases and J by 9 bases, with 18 bases left in between. The CDR3 covers 13 residues.

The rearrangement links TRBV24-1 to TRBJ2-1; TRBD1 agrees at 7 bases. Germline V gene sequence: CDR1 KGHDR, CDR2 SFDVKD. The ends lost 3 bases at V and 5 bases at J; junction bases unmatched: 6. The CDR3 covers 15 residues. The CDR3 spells CATSDATGSDNEQFF. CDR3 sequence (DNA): TGTGCCACCAGTGATGCGACAGGGAGCGACAATGAGCAGTTCTTC.

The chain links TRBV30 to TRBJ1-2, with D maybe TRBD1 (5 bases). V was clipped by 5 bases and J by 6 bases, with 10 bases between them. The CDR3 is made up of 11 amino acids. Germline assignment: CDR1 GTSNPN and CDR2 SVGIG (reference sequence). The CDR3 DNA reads TGTGCCTGGGGGACTGTCGATGGCTACACCTTC. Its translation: CAWGTVDGYTF.

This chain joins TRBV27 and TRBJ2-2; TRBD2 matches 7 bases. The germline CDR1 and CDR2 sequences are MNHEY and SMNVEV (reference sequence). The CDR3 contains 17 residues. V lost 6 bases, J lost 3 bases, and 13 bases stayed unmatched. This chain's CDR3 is CASSKSGRGTYTGELFF. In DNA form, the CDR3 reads TGTGCCAGCAGCAAGTCTGGGCGGGGGACCTACACCGGGGAGCTGTTTTTT.

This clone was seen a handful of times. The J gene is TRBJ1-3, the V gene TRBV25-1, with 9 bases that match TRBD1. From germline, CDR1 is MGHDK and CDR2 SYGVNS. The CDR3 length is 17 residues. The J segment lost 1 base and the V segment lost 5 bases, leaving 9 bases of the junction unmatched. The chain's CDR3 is CASSTHDRGLSGNTIYF. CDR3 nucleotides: TGTGCCAGCAGTACACACGACAGGGGGTTATCTGGAAACACCATATATTTT.

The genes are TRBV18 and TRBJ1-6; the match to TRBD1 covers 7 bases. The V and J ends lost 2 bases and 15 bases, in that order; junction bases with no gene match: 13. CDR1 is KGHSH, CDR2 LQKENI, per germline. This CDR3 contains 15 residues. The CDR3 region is CASSPNRDSRSNLHF. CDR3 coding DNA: TGTGCCAGCTCACCAAACCGGGACAGTCGTTCAAACCTCCACTTT.

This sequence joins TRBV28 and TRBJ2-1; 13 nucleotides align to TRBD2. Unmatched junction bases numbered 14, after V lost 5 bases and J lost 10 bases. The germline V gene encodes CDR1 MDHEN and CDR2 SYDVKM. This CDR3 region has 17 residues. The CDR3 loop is CASSVPRTSGRAKEQFF. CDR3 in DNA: TGTGCCAGCAGTGTGCCGAGAACTAGCGGGAGGGCCAAGGAGCAGTTCTTC.

CDR3 nucleotide sequence: TGCGCCAGCAGCCAAGATTATCGACAGGAGACCCAGTACTTC. This sequence encodes CASSQDYRQETQYF. The rearrangement joins TRBV4-1 to TRBJ2-5; weak D call: TRBD1 (5 bases). The CDR3 contains 14 residues. The germline CDR1 and CDR2 sequences are MGHRA and YSYEKL. V dropped 0 bases and J dropped 5 bases, with 10 bases sitting between them.

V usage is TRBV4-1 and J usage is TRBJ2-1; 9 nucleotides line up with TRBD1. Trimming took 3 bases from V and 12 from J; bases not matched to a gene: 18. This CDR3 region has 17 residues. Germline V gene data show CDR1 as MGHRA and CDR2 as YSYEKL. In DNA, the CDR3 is TGCGCCAGCAGCCAGCCCTCCCCCGGCGACAGGGGGTTGGGGCAGTTCTTC. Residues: CASSQPSPGDRGLGQFF.

CDR3 in amino acids: CASSHLIGTGDRTSRNEQFF. CDR3 sequence (DNA): TGTGCCAGCAGCCACCTAATCGGGACAGGGGACCGGACTAGCCGGAATGAGCAGTTCTTC. The chain employs TRBV14 and TRBJ2-1, with 10 positions matching TRBD1. From germline, CDR1 is SGHDN and CDR2 FVKESK. This CDR3 is 20 amino acids long. Trimming at V came to 3 bases and at J to 7 bases, leaving 21 bases not matched to a gene.

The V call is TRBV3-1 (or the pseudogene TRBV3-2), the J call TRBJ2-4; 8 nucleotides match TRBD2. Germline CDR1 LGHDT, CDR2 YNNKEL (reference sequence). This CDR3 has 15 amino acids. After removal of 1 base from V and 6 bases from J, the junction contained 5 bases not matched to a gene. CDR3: CASSQGLLAGNIQYF. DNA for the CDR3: TGTGCCAGCAGCCAAGGATTGCTAGCGGGAAACATTCAGTACTTC.

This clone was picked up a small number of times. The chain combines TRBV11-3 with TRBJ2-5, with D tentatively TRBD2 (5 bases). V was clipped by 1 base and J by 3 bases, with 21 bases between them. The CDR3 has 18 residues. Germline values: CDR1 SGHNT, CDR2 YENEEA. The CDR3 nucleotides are TGTGCCAGCAGCTTAGCGTTTGGTGAGGGAGTCGTAGAAGAGACCCAGTACTTC. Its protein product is CASSLAFGEGVVEETQYF.

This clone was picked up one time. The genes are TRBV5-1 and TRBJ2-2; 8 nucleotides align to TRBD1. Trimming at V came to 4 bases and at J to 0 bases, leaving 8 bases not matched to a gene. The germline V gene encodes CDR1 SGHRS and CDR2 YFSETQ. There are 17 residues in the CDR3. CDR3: CASSTTGVISNTGELFF. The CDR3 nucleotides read TGCGCCAGCAGCACGACAGGGGTAATTTCGAACACCGGGGAGCTGTTTTTT.

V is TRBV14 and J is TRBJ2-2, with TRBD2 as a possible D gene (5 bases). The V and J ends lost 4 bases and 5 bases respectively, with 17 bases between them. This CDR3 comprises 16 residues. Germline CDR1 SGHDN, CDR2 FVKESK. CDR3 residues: CASSRIATHGTGELFF. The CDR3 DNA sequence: TGTGCCAGCAGCCGGATAGCGACCCACGGGACCGGGGAGCTGTTTTTT.

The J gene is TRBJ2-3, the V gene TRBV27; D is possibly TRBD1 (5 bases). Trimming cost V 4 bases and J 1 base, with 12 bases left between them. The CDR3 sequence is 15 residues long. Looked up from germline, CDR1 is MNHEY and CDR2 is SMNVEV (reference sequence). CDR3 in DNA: TGTGCCAGCAGTTCCAAGCTAGGGGGCACAGATACGCAGTATTTT. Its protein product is CASSSKLGGTDTQYF.

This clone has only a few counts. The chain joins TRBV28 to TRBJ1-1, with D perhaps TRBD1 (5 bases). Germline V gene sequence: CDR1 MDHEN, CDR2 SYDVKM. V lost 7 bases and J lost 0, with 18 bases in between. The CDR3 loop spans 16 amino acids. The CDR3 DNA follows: TGTGCCAGCACTTCCCTAGGAGGGACTTTGAACACTGAAGCTTTCTTT. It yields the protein CASTSLGGTLNTEAFF.

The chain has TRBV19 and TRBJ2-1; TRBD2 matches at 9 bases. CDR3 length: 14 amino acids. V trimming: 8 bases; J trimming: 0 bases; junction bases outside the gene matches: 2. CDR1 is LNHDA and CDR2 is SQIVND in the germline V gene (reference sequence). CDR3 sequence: CASGLASSYNEQFF. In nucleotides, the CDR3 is TGTGCCAGTGGACTAGCGAGCTCCTACAATGAGCAGTTCTTC.

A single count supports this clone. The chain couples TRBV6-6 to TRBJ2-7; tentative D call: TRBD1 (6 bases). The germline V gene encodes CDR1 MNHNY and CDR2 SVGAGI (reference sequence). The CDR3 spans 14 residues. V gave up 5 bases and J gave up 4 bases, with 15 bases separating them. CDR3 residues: CASSREGGGYEQYF. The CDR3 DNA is TGTGCCAGCAGTCGAGAAGGGGGTGGGTACGAGCAGTACTTC.

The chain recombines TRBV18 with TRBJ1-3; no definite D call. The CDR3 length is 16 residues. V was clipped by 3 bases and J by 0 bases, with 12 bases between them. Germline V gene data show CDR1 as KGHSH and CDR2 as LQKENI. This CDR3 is CASSPGLTHSGNTIYF. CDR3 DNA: TGTGCCAGCTCACCTGGACTAACACACTCTGGAAACACCATATATTTT. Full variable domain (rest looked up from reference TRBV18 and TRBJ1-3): NAGVMQNPRHLVRRRGQEARLRCSPMKGHSHVYWYRQLPEEGLKFMVYLQKENIIDESGMPKERFSAEFPKEGPSILRIQQVVRGDSAAYFCASSPGLTHSGNTIYFGEGSWLTVV.

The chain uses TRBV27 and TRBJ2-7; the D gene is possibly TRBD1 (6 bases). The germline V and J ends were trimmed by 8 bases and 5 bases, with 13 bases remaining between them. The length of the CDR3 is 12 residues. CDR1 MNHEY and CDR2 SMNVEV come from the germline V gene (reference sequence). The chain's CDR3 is CASHTGSNEQYF. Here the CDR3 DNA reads TGTGCCAGCCATACAGGGTCCAACGAGCAGTACTTC.

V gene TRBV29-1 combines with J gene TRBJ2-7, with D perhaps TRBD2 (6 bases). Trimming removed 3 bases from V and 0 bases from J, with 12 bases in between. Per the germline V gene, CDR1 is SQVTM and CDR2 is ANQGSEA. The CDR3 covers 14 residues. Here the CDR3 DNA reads TGCAGCGTTGAGTTTGCCGGGAGCTCCTACGAGCAGTACTTC. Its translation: CSVEFAGSSYEQYF.